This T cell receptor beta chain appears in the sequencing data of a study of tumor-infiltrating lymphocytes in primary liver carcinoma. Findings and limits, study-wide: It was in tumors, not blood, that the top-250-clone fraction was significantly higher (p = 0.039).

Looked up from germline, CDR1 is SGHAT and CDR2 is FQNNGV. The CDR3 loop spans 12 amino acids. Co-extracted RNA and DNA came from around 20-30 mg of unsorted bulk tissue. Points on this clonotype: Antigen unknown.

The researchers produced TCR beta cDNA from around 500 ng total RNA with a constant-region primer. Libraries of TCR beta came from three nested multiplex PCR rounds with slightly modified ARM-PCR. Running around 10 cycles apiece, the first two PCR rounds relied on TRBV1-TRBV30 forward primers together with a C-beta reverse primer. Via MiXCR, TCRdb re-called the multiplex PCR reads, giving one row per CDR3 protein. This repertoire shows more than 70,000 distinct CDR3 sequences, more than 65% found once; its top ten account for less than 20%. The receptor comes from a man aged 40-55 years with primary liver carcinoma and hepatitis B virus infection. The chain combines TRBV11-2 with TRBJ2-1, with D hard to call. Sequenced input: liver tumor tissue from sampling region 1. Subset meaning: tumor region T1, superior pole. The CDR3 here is CDSSPEYNEQFF. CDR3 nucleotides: TGTGACAGTAGCCCTGAGTACAATGAGCAGTTCTTC. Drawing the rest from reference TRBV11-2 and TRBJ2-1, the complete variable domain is EAGVAQSPRYKIIEKRQSVAFWCNPISGHATLYWYQQILGQGPKLLIQFQNNGVVDDSQLPKDRFSAERLKGVDSTLKIQPAKLEDSAVYLCDSSPEYNEQFFGPGTRLTVL.